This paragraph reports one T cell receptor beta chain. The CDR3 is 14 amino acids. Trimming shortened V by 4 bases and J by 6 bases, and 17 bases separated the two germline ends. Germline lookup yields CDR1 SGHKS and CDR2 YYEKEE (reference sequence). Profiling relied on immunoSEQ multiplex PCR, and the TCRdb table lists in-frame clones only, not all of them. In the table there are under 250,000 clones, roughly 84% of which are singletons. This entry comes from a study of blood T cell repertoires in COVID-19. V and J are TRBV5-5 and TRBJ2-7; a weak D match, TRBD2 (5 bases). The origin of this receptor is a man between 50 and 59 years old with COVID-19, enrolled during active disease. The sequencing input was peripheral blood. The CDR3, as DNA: TGTGCCAGCAGCCGGGGAATCGGTGGTGCCGAGCAGTACTTC. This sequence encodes CASSRGIGGAEQYF.